This T cell receptor (beta chain) appears in the sequencing data of a study of blood T cell repertoires in COVID-19. This table comes from immunoSEQ multiplex PCR, and its TCRdb copy is limited to in-frame clones, with some not included. The table includes fewer than 200,000 clones, over 70% detected once. CDR3 length equals 13 residues. The V end was cut by 1 base, the J end by 9 bases, with 10 bases between. The TCR sequence derives from a woman aged 80 or over with active or convalescent COVID-19. The sample comprised peripheral blood. The gene calls are TRBV12-3 or TRBV12-4 and TRBJ1-5; no definite D call. The CDR3 region is CASSLGRDRPQHF. For the CDR3, the DNA is TGTGCCAGCAGTTTAGGGAGGGATCGGCCCCAGCATTTT.